This T cell receptor beta chain was recorded in a study of T cell repertoires in cytomegalovirus infection. Study information: Indicated by public TCR beta signatures were CMV infection and matching HLA type.

CDR3 length: 14 amino acids. The ends were cut back, 3 bases at V and 7 bases at J, with 19 bases in the middle. Germline loops: CDR1 SQVTM, CDR2 ANQGSEA. This clonotype was counted a few times. In TCRdb, the reads were re-called with MiXCR into one record per CDR3 protein. The sample gives around 450,000 distinct CDR3 sequences, around 32% of which show up once; approximately 15% is in the top ten. Sequencing input: PBMCs. V gene TRBV29-1 combines with J gene TRBJ2-7, with D perhaps being TRBD1 or TRBD2 (5 bases each). The TCR sequence derives from a human donor in good health (CMV status not recorded). Some clones in this sample may be carry-over from other donors' samples. The CDR3 loop is CSVDSDRAPGEQYF. CDR3 sequence (DNA): TGCAGCGTTGATAGCGACAGAGCCCCCGGGGAGCAGTACTTC.